This T cell receptor (beta chain) came from a study of Ad26.COV2.S vaccination and SARS-CoV-2 variants. The study's findings and limits: Compared with placebo recipients, vaccine recipients had higher spike-specific TCR breadth.

The ends were cut back, 1 base at V and 6 bases at J, with 10 bases in the middle. CDR3 size: 14 residues. The germline V gene encodes CDR1 LGHDT and CDR2 YNNKEL (reference sequence). Treatment denoted: around 19 received Ad26.COV2.S at low or high dose, single or two shots; about 5 received placebo; per-sample allocation not given. Specimens were obtained on day 63 following the first vaccine or placebo injection. Within Boston, the person who donated was an adult of 18-55 years. TCRdb's copy holds only in-frame clones and misses some; the assay was immunoSEQ multiplex PCR. The data show about 350,000 clones, with roughly 85% seen just once and roughly 3.1% held by the top ten. A remark on this clone: Antigen: not known.

This TCR was recovered from a person between 18 and 65 years old who received the Ad26.COV2.S COVID-19 vaccine or a placebo. The chain combines TRBV3-1 (or the pseudogene TRBV3-2) with TRBJ2-1, with D possibly being TRBD2 (6 bases). The sequences come from peripheral blood, collected in a trial of Ad26.COV2.S vaccine versus placebo. The CDR3 nucleotides read TGTGCCAGCAGCCAAGGGGACTGGCCCAATGAGCAGTTCTTC. The encoded protein is CASSQGDWPNEQFF.